The present T cell receptor (beta chain) was sequenced within a study of blood T cell repertoires in COVID-19. Turning to the study itself: Sites across the United States, Italy and Spain contributed samples from acute and convalescent COVID-19. Sources were T cells, B-cell-depleted T cells, or PBMCs; the material itself was cDNA or gDNA.

The V segment lost 6 bases and the J segment 6 bases; nucleotides outside the gene matches: 6. CDR3 length equals 14 residues. Germline V gives CDR1 SNHLY, CDR2 FYNNEI. A single count supports this clone. Authors' data handling: Amplifying reference gene primers gave estimates of nucleated cell counts. Only in-frame clones appear in the TCRdb table, and some are missing; sequencing was by immunoSEQ multiplex PCR. V, J and clone size derive from that table, while D and trimming were established from the DNA sequence. In the table there are around 190,000 clones, around 80% of which are singletons. The TCR sequence derives from a human donor in a cohort sampled during active COVID-19. The rearrangement joins TRBV2 to TRBJ1-5; 9 bases fit TRBD1. Sequencing was done on a sample of peripheral blood. As DNA, the CDR3 is TGTGCCAGCAGAGCCACAGGGGGCCGTCAGCCCCAGCATTTT. This codes for CASRATGGRQPQHF.